The T cell receptor (beta chain) described here comes from a study of blood T cell repertoires in COVID-19. The CDR3 spans 18 residues. This clone appeared a few times. The assay was immunoSEQ multiplex PCR, and TCRdb's table has in-frame clones only and misses some. The repertoire has some 14,000 clones, roughly four fifths of them found once; the top ten carry around a fifth. Sequenced material: peripheral blood. The chain joins TRBV21-1 to TRBJ1-5; the table gives TRBD1 as D, unverified against the DNA. TRBV21-1 is labeled a pseudogene. The sequence derives from a boy aged 2 to 10 with active or convalescent COVID-19. The CDR3 region has the DNA TGTGCCAGCAGCTCTAGCCCTTTGGGACAGGGTGACGATCAGCCCCAGCATTTT. Translating gives CASSSSPLGQGDDQPQHF.